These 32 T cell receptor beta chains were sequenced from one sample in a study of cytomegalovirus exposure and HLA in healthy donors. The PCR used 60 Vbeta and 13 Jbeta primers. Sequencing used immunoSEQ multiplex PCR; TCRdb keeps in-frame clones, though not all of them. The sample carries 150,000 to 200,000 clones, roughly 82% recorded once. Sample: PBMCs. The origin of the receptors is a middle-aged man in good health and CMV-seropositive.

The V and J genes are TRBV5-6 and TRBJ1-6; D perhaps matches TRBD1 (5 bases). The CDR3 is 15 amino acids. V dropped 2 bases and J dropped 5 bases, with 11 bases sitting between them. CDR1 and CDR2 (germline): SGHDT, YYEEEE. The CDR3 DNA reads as TGTGCCAGCAGCTTTATGACAGTAAATAATTCACCCCTCCACTTT. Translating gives CASSFMTVNNSPLHF. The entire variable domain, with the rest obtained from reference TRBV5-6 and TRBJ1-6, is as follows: DAGVTQSPTHLIKTRGQQVTLRCSPKSGHDTVSWYQQALGQGPQFIFQYYEEEERQRGNFPDRFSGHQFPNYSSELNVNALLLGDSALYLCASSFMTVNNSPLHFGNGTRLTVT.

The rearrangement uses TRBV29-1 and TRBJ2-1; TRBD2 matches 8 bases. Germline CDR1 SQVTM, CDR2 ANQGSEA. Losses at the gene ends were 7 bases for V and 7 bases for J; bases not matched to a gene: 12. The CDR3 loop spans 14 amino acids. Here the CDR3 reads CSAGRAGVRNEQFF. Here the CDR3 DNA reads TGCAGCGCAGGCCGAGCGGGAGTAAGGAATGAGCAGTTCTTC.

CDR3 in DNA: TGTGCCAGCAGCTCTCAGCGGGAGTTTACAAACTCCTACAATGAGCAGTTCTTC. Its translation: CASSSQREFTNSYNEQFF. The chain links TRBV14 to TRBJ2-1, with 8 bases aligning to TRBD2. V was clipped by 5 bases and J by 0 bases; unmatched bases: 12. CDR3 length: 18 residues. From germline, CDR1 is SGHDN and CDR2 FVKESK.

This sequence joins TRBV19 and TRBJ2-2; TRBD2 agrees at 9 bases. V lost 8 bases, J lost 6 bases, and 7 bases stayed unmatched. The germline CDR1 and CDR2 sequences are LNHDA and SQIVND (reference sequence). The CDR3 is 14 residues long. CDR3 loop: CASCGRAGPGELFF. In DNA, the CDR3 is TGTGCCAGTTGCGGGAGGGCCGGGCCCGGGGAGCTGTTTTTT.

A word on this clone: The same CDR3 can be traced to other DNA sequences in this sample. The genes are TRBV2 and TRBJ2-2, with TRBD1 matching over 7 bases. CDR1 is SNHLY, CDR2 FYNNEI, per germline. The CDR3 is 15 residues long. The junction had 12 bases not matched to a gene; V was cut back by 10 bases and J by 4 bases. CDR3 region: CATSPGQAGTGELFF. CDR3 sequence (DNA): TGTGCCACTAGCCCCGGACAGGCGGGCACCGGGGAGCTGTTTTTT.

The CDR3 DNA sequence: TGCGCCAGCAGCCACGGGACAGGGCCGGGGCAGCCCCAGCATTTT. Translating it yields CASSHGTGPGQPQHF. The chain is built from TRBV4-3 and TRBJ1-5; 9 bases align to TRBD1. Looked up from germline, CDR1 is LGHNA and CDR2 is YSLEER. The CDR3 is made up of 15 amino acids. After removal of 3 bases from V and 7 bases from J, the junction contained 7 bases not matched to a gene.

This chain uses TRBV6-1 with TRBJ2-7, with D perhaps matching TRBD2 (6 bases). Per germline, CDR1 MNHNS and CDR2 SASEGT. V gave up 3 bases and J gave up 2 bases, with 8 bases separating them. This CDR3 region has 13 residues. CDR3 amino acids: CASSEGGPYEQYV. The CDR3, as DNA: TGTGCCAGCAGTGAGGGGGGACCCTACGAGCAGTACGTC.

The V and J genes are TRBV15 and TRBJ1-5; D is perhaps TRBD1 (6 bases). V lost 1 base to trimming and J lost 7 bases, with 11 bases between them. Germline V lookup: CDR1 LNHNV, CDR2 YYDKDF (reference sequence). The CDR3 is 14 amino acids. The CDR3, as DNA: TGTGCCACCAGCAGAGCACAGGGCTCGCAGCCCCAGCATTTT. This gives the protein CATSRAQGSQPQHF.

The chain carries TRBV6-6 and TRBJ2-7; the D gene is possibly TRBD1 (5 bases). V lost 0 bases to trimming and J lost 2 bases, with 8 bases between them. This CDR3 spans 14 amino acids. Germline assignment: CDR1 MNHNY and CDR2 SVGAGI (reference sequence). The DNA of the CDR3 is TGTGCCAGCAGTTACTCGACAGTCACCTACGAGCAGTACTTC. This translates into CASSYSTVTYEQYF.

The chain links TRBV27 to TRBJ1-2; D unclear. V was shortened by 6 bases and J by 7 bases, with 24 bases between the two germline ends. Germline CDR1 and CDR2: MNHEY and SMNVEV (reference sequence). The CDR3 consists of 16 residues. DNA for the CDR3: TGTGCCAGCAGATCAAATCGTCGAGGACTAGATAGTGGCTACACCTTC. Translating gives CASRSNRRGLDSGYTF.

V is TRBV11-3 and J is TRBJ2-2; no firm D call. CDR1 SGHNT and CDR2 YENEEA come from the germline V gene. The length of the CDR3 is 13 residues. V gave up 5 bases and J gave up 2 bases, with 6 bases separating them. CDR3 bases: TGTGCCAGCAGCCCCTATAACACCGGGGAGCTGTTTTTT. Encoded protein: CASSPYNTGELFF.

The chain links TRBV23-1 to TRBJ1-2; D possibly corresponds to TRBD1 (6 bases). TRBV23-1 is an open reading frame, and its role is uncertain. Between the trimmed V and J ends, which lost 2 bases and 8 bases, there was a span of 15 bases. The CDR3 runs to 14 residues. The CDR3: CASSQRGGGEGYTF. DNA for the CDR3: TGCGCCAGCAGTCAAAGGGGGGGAGGGGAGGGCTACACCTTC.

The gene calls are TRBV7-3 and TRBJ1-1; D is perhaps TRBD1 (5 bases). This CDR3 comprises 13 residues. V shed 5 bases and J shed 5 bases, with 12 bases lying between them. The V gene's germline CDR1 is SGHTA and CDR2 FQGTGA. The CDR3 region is CASSPSGGTEAFF. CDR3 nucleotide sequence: TGTGCCAGCAGCCCCTCGGGGGGTACTGAAGCTTTCTTT. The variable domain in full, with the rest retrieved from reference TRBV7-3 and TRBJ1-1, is GAGVSQTPSNKVTEKGKYVELRCDPISGHTALYWYRQSLGQGPEFLIYFQGTGAADDSGLPNDRFFAVRPEGSVSTLKIQRTERGDSAVYLCASSPSGGTEAFFGQGTRLTVV.

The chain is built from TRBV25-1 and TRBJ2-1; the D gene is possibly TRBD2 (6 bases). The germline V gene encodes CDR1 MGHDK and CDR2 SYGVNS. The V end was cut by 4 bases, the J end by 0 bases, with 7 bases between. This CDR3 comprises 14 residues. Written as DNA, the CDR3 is TGTGCCAGCAGTGTGCGGGGCTCCTACAATGAGCAGTTCTTC. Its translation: CASSVRGSYNEQFF.

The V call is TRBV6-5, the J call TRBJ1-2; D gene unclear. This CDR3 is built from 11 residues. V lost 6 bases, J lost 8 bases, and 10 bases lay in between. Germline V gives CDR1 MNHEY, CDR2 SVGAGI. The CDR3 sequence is CASRLLGGYTF. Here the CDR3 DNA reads TGTGCCAGCAGGCTCCTAGGAGGCTACACCTTC.

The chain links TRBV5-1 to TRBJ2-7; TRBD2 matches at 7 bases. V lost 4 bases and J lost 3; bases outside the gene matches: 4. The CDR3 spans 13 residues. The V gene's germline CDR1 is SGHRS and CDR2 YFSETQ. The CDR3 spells CASSGGLNYEQYF. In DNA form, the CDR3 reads TGCGCCAGCAGCGGGGGACTAAACTACGAGCAGTACTTC.

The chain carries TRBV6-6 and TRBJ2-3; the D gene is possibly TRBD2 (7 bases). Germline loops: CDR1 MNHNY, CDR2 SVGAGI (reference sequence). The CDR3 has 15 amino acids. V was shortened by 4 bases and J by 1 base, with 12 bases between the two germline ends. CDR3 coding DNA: TGTGCCAGCAGTTCATGGGGGGGCGGCACAGATACGCAGTATTTT. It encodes CASSSWGGGTDTQYF.

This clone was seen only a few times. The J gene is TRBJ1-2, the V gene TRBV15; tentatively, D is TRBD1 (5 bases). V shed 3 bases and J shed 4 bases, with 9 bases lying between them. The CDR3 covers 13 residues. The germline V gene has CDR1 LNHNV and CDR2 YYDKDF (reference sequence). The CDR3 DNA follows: TGTGCCACCAGCAGGGACATGCTCTATGGCTACACCTTC. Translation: CATSRDMLYGYTF.

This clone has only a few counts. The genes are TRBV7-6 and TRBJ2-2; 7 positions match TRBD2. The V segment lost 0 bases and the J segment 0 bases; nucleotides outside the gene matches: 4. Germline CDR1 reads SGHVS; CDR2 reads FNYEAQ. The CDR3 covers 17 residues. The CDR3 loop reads CASSLAPAGANTGELFF. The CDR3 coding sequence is TGTGCCAGCAGCTTAGCTCCGGCGGGAGCGAACACCGGGGAGCTGTTTTTT.

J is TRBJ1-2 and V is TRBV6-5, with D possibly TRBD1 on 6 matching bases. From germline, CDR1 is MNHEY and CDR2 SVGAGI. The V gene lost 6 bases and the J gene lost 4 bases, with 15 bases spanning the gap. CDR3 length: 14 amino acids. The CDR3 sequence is CASRTGLRSYGYTF. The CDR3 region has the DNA TGTGCCAGCAGAACAGGGCTGCGGAGCTATGGCTACACCTTC.

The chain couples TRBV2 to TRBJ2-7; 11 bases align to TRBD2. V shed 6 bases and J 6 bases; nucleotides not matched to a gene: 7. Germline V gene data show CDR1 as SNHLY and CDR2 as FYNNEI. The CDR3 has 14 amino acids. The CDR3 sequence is CASSLTSGGTEQYF. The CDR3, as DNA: TGTGCCAGCAGCTTAACTAGCGGGGGAACCGAGCAGTACTTC. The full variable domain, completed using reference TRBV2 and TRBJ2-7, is EPEVTQTPSHQVTQMGQEVILRCVPISNHLYFYWYRQILGQKVEFLVSFYNNEISEKSEIFDDQFSVERPDGSNFTLKIRSTKLEDSAMYFCASSLTSGGTEQYFGPGTRLTVT.

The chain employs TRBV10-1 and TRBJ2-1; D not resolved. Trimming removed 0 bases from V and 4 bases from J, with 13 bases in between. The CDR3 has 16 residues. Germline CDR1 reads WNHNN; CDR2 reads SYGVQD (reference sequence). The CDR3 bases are TGCGCCAGCAGTGAGTCTTCGACTCTTGCATACAATGAGCAGTTCTTC. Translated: CASSESSTLAYNEQFF.

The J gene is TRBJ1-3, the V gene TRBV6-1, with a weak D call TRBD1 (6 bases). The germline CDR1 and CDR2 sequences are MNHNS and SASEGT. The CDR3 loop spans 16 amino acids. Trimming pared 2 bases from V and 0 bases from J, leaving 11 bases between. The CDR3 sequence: CASSERGGSSGNTIYF. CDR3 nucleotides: TGTGCCAGCAGTGAAAGGGGGGGCAGCTCTGGAAACACCATATATTTT.

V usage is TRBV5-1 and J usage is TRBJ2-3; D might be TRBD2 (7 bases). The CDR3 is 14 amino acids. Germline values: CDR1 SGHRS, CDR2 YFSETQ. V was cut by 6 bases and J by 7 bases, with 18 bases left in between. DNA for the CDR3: TGCGCCAGCACCCCTGGGGGGGGACAAAATACGCAGTATTTT. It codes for CASTPGGGQNTQYF.

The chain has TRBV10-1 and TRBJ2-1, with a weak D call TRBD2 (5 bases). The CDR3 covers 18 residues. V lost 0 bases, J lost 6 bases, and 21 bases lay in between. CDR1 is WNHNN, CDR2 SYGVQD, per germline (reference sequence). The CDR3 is CASSESTRRSNEFNEQFF. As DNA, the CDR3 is TGCGCCAGCAGTGAGTCGACGAGGAGGAGTAACGAATTCAATGAGCAGTTCTTC.

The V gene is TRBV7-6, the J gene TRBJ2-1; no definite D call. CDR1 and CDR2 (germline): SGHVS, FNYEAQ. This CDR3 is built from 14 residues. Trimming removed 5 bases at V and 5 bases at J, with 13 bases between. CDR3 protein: CASSETPLNNEQFF. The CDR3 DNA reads TGTGCCAGCAGCGAAACCCCTCTAAACAATGAGCAGTTCTTC.

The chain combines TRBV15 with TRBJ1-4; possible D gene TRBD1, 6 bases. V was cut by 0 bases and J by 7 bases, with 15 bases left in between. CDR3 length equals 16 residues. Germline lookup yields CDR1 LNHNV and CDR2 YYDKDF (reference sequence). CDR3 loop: CATSRDLTGGSEKLFF. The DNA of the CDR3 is TGTGCCACCAGCAGAGATCTAACGGGGGGCAGTGAAAAACTGTTTTTT.

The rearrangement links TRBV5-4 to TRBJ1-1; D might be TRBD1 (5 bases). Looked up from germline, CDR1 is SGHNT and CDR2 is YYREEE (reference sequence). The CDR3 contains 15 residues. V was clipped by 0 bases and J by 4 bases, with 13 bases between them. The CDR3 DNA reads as TGTGCCAGCAGCTTGGCCCGTCAGGGCGGCACTGAAGCTTTCTTT. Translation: CASSLARQGGTEAFF.

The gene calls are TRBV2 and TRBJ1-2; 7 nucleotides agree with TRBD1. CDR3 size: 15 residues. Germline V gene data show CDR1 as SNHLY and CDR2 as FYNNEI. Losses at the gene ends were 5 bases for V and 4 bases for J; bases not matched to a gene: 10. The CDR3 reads CASSRDSGGGYGYTF. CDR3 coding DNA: TGTGCCAGCAGTCGGGATTCAGGGGGAGGCTATGGCTACACCTTC.

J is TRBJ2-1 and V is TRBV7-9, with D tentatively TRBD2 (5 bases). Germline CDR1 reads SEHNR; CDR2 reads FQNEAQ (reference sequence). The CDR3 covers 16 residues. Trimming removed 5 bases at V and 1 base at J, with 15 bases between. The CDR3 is CASSVGSQLSYNEQFF. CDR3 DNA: TGTGCCAGCAGCGTTGGGAGCCAGCTTTCCTACAATGAGCAGTTCTTC.

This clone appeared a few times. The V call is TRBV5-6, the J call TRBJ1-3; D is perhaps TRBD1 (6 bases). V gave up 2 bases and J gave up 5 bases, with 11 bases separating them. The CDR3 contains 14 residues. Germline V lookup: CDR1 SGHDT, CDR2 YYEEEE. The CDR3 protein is CASSFGQGRNTIYF. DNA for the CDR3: TGTGCCAGCAGCTTCGGGCAGGGGAGAAACACCATATATTTT.

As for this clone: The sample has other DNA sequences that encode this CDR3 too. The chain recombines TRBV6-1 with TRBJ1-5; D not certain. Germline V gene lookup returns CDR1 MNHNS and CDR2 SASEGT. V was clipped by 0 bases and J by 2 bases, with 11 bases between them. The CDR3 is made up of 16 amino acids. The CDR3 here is CASSEARRTGNQPQHF. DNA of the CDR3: TGTGCCAGCAGTGAAGCGCGACGAACAGGCAATCAGCCCCAGCATTTT.